A single sample is the source of the 13 T cell receptor beta chains below, sequenced in a study of monozygotic twins with inflammatory bowel disease. TCRdb reprocessed the 5' RACE reads, keeping one entry per CDR3 protein, no DNA. Its table lists nearly 450,000 distinct CDR3 sequences. The sequenced material came from blood. All receptors come from a human donor with ulcerative colitis or Crohn's disease, or a healthy co-twin of an affected twin (not recorded which).

The V gene is TRBV29-1, the J gene TRBJ1-4; without DNA, the TCRdb call of TRBD1 cannot be checked. This CDR3 is built from 13 residues. Looked up from germline, CDR1 is SQVTM and CDR2 is ANQGSEA. The CDR3 spells CSVGRGSNEKLFF.

The chain uses TRBV7-2 and TRBJ1-6; as DNA is missing, the TRBD1 call by TCRdb cannot be tested. The CDR3 covers 15 residues. Germline assignment: CDR1 SGHTA and CDR2 FQGNSA. This CDR3 is CASSSPVGVNSLLHF.

The chain recombines TRBV30 with TRBJ2-1; TCRdb's D call of TRBD1 is untestable without DNA. CDR1 is GTSNPN and CDR2 is SVGIG in the germline V gene (reference sequence). CDR3 length: 13 amino acids. The chain's CDR3 is CAWCGPVGGEQFF.

The V call is TRBV20-1, the J call TRBJ1-1; with no DNA, the TCRdb D assignment of TRBD1 cannot be verified. CDR1 is DFQATT and CDR2 is SNEGSKA in the germline V gene (reference sequence). The CDR3 runs 14 residues. CDR3 residues: CSARSRQGSAEAFF.

This rearrangement joins TRBV28 to TRBJ2-7; the TCRdb call, TRBD1, lacks DNA for checking. Germline-derived CDR1 and CDR2 are MDHEN and SYDVKM. The CDR3 consists of 12 residues. The CDR3 loop reads CASSVPSYEQYF.

The chain links TRBV20-1 to TRBJ2-5; TCRdb proposes TRBD1, but this gene call is untestable without DNA. The length of the CDR3 is 14 residues. Germline lookup yields CDR1 DFQATT and CDR2 SNEGSKA (reference sequence). The CDR3 spells CSASRPPGYETQYF.

The chain carries TRBV20-1 and TRBJ2-3; TCRdb reports TRBD1, a call that lacks DNA to check it against. The CDR3 runs 14 residues. Per the germline V gene, CDR1 is DFQATT and CDR2 is SNEGSKA (reference sequence). CDR3 sequence: CSARRPFGTDTQYF.

The chain uses TRBV2 and TRBJ2-3; the TCRdb D gene call, TRBD2, has no DNA to confirm it. From germline, CDR1 is SNHLY and CDR2 FYNNEI. This CDR3 is 14 amino acids long. CDR3 residues: CASSLLAATDTQYF.

V is TRBV6-2 or TRBV6-3 and J is TRBJ2-7; TCRdb returns TRBD1, unconfirmable since there is no DNA. Germline V gene lookup returns CDR1 MNHEY and CDR2 SVGEGT. This CDR3 region has 15 residues. The CDR3 region is CASRPSPWDRDEQYF.

This sequence joins TRBV28 and TRBJ1-1. The germline V gene encodes CDR1 MDHEN and CDR2 SYDVKM. This CDR3 is 13 amino acids long. This CDR3 reads CASGLTVNTEAFF. The complete variable domain, with remaining parts taken from reference TRBV28 and TRBJ1-1, reads DVKVTQSSRYLVKRTGEKVFLECVQDMDHENMFWYRQDPGLGLRLIYFSYDVKMKEKGDIPEGYSVSREKKERFSLILESASTNQTSMYLCASGLTVNTEAFFGQGTRLTVV.

The rearrangement uses TRBV6-5 and TRBJ1-1; TCRdb selects TRBD1, and the lack of DNA leaves this call unchecked. CDR3 size: 15 residues. Germline CDR1 and CDR2: MNHEY and SVGAGI. CDR3 protein: CASSFQPGLGTEAFF.

The chain couples TRBV29-1 to TRBJ2-5. The CDR3 length is 11 residues. Germline V lookup: CDR1 SQVTM, CDR2 ANQGSEA. This CDR3 reads CSVEVLKTQYF.

The chain links TRBV5-6 to TRBJ2-5; TCRdb outputs TRBD1, but without DNA this stays unchecked. The CDR3 consists of 15 residues. Germline lookup yields CDR1 SGHDT and CDR2 YYEEEE. This CDR3 reads CASSLASTGLETQYF.